The subject of this entry is one T cell receptor (beta chain). Antigen specificity is unknown. V lost 6 bases, J lost 4 bases, and 19 bases lay in between. In germline, CDR1 is SNHLY, CDR2 FYNNEI. The CDR3 length is 15 residues. The sample originates from a study of blood T cells in healthy people across ages. Study results and caveats: More naive CD4+ cells and higher diversity marked long-lived donors relative to aged donors.

Together with a sample-barcoded 5' primer, a J-beta primer mix was included in a second PCR lasting roughly 6 to 12 cycles. A tag from a template-switch adaptor with 12 random nucleotides marked each cDNA molecule. TCRdb fed the 5' RACE reads into MiXCR, producing one record per CDR3 protein. Of roughly 2 million distinct CDR3 sequences listed, roughly 52% were seen once; the top ten hold over 2%. All donors came from Russia, were Caucasian and healthy, and spanned ages roughly 6 to 100. Peripheral blood, about 9.4 milliliters per donor, was collected. Sequenced: blood. V usage is TRBV2 and J usage is TRBJ2-7; maybe TRBD1 (6 bases). This sequence originates from a woman aged 40-49 years in good health. The CDR3 spells CASSRPQGYGYEQYF. CDR3 bases: TGTGCCAGCAGCCGCCCGCAGGGGTATGGTTACGAGCAGTACTTC. Variable domain in full (rest from reference TRBV2 and TRBJ2-7): EPEVTQTPSHQVTQMGQEVILRCVPISNHLYFYWYRQILGQKVEFLVSFYNNEISEKSEIFDDQFSVERPDGSNFTLKIRSTKLEDSAMYFCASSRPQGYGYEQYFGPGTRLTVT.